The entry below describes one TCR beta chain. Its cognate antigen is unknown. This specimen comes from a study of OX40 agonist ivuxolimab in advanced cancers. The overall study: Patients in the trial were receiving intravenous ivuxolimab every 2 weeks, at doses of 0.01 to 10 mg/kg.

Germline lookup yields CDR1 SGHVS and CDR2 FQNEAQ. Trimming at V came to 2 bases and at J to 5 bases, leaving 6 bases not matched to a gene. There are 15 residues in the CDR3. On cycle 4 day 1 and cycle 7 day 1, as well as at baseline, blood was sampled. Study-level points and caveats: Some patients without response likewise showed low normalized clonal expansion.

Some clones are missing from TCRdb's copy, which holds only in-frame ones; the method was immunoSEQ multiplex PCR. The sample includes approximately 69,000 clones, 80% to 90% of them seen just once. The sample in question was CD4+ or CD8+ T cells sorted from blood, obtained in a trial of the OX40 agonist ivuxolimab. The sequence was obtained from an adult with an advanced solid tumor such as melanoma, head and neck, liver or kidney cancer. The chain employs TRBV7-8 and TRBJ1-5, with 7 bases matching TRBD1. CDR3 residues: CASSLSTGNDQPQHF. The CDR3 DNA reads TGTGCCAGCAGCTTATCGACAGGGAATGATCAGCCCCAGCATTTT.